A selection of T cell receptor beta chains follows, all from one sample in a study of shared clonotypes between healthy human individuals. Assay: immunoSEQ multiplex PCR; the TCRdb copy retains only in-frame clones and omits some. The sample includes roughly 2.1 million clones, 85% to 95% of them seen just once. Sequencing was performed on naive CD8+ T cells from PBMCs. These receptors were obtained from a man between 18 and 29 years old in good health. Some clones in this sample may be carry-over from other donors' samples. CDR3s include the opening cysteine and the closing phenylalanine or tryptophan. Each record gives: clone size, D gene, V gene, J gene, CDR3 protein, CDR3 DNA. D genes are given only for firm matches. For some rows the clone size is stated as once, few or many, or as a class when expanded; others skip it.

>-|-|TRBV27|TRBJ1-5
CASSFFVGSQPQHF
TGTGCCAGCAGTTTTTTTGTGGGGAGTCAGCCCCAGCATTTT
>-|-|TRBV19|TRBJ2-2
CASTLGGGLNGELFF
TGTGCCAGTACTCTCGGAGGCGGGTTGAACGGGGAGCTGTTTTTT
>-|-|TRBV5-6|TRBJ2-2
CASSLAFGSTYTGELFF
TGTGCCAGCAGCTTGGCCTTTGGTTCCACCTACACCGGGGAGCTGTTTTTT
>-|TRBD2|TRBV12-5|TRBJ2-2
CASGLSGGNTGELFF
TGTGCTAGTGGTTTGAGCGGGGGGAACACCGGGGAGCTGTTTTTT
>-|-|TRBV29-1|TRBJ2-2
CSVRQTTGELFF
TGCAGCGTTCGGCAGACCACCGGGGAGCTGTTTTTT
>few|-|TRBV6-5|TRBJ2-2
CASKMGGELFF
TGTGCCAGCAAAATGGGCGGGGAGCTGTTTTTT
>-|TRBD1|TRBV14|TRBJ2-6
CASSQEGQGDPGANVLTF
TGTGCCAGCAGCCAAGAGGGACAGGGGGACCCTGGGGCCAACGTCCTGACTTTC
>-|-|TRBV7-9|TRBJ2-1
CASSGPDSTYNEQFF
TGTGCCAGCAGCGGACCCGACTCCACATACAATGAGCAGTTCTTC
>-|TRBD1|TRBV14|TRBJ2-1
CASSHRQGSSYNEQFF
TGTGCCAGCAGCCACAGACAGGGGAGCTCCTACAATGAGCAGTTCTTC
>few|-|TRBV5-4|TRBJ1-1
CASSLDKAEAFF
TGTGCCAGCAGCTTGGACAAGGCCGAAGCTTTCTTT
>-|TRBD2|TRBV9|TRBJ2-1
CASSVYGLAGGNEQFF
TGTGCCAGCAGCGTATATGGACTAGCGGGAGGCAATGAGCAGTTCTTC
>-|-|TRBV23-1|TRBJ1-1
CASPDTTFMNTEAFF
TGCGCCAGCCCGGACACGACTTTCATGAACACTGAAGCTTTCTTT
>-|-|TRBV27|TRBJ2-3
CASRKRDTDTQYF
TGTGCCAGTAGAAAGCGCGACACAGATACGCAGTATTTT
>-|TRBD2|TRBV27|TRBJ2-2
CASSYLAGVNTGELFF
TGTGCCAGCAGTTACTTAGCGGGCGTGAACACCGGGGAGCTGTTTTTT
>-|-|TRBV6-1|TRBJ2-5
CASSDPGLFEETQYF
TGTGCCAGCAGTGATCCGGGACTCTTCGAAGAGACCCAGTACTTC
>-|TRBD2|TRBV28|TRBJ2-7
CASSLVPQREGGGKQYF
TGTGCCAGCAGTTTAGTCCCTCAGCGGGAGGGCGGCGGGAAGCAGTACTTC
>-|-|TRBV2|TRBJ1-1
CASSVNRAMNTEAFF
TGTGCCAGCAGCGTCAACAGGGCTATGAACACTGAAGCTTTCTTT
>-|-|TRBV4-3|TRBJ2-7
CASSQAWQDEQYF
TGCGCCAGCAGCCAAGCTTGGCAGGACGAGCAGTACTTC
>-|-|TRBV4-2|TRBJ2-3
CASSQALSKMSDTQYF
TGTGCCAGCAGCCAAGCGCTCAGTAAGATGTCAGATACGCAGTATTTT
>-|TRBD2|TRBV27|TRBJ2-7
CASSSSGRSYEQYF
TGTGCCAGCAGCTCAAGCGGGAGGTCCTACGAGCAGTACTTC
>once|-|TRBV10-3|TRBJ2-1
CAITAKRAEDRPFF
TGTGCCATCACGGCCAAGCGGGCGGAAGATAGGCCGTTCTTC
>-|-|TRBV27|TRBJ2-7
CASSSTQGRWAYEQYF
TGTGCCAGCAGTTCGACACAGGGCAGGTGGGCCTACGAGCAGTACTTC
>-|TRBD2|TRBV29-1|TRBJ2-3
CSVGLAGGFSTDTQYF
TGCAGCGTTGGACTAGCGGGAGGGTTTAGCACAGATACGCAGTATTTT
>-|TRBD1|TRBV4-1|TRBJ2-7
CASSQDFRTGAYEQYF
TGCGCCAGCAGCCAAGATTTTCGGACAGGCGCCTACGAGCAGTACTTC
>-|-|TRBV28|TRBJ2-1
CASSTGLNEQFF
TGTGCCAGCAGTACAGGGCTGAATGAGCAGTTCTTC
>-|-|TRBV6-6|TRBJ1-2
CASSWDAGNYGYTF
TGTGCCAGCAGTTGGGACGCGGGAAACTATGGCTACACCTTC
>-|-|TRBV10-3|TRBJ2-7
CAISDFDTSHEQYF
TGTGCCATCAGTGATTTTGACACTTCCCACGAGCAGTACTTC
>-|TRBD1|TRBV4-2|TRBJ2-7
CASSTDRGLYEQYF
TGTGCCAGCAGCACCGACAGGGGGCTCTACGAGCAGTACTTC
>-|-|TRBV28|TRBJ2-7
CASSLFPGNEQYF
TGTGCCAGCAGTTTATTTCCAGGGAACGAGCAGTACTTC
>-|-|TRBV5-4|TRBJ2-7
CASSLDMTYEQYF
TGTGCCAGCAGCTTGGACATGACCTACGAGCAGTACTTC
>-|-|TRBV15|TRBJ1-4
CATSRDYPQGGNEKLFF
TGTGCCACCAGCAGAGACTATCCACAAGGGGGGAATGAAAAACTGTTTTTT
>-|-|TRBV6-5|TRBJ1-4
CASSPRGPNEKLFF
TGTGCCAGCAGCCCCAGGGGACCTAATGAAAAACTGTTTTTT
>-|-|TRBV2|TRBJ2-3
CASSDRDSTDTQYF
TGTGCCAGCAGTGACAGGGATAGCACAGATACGCAGTATTTT
>-|-|TRBV13|TRBJ2-7
CASSSRLDTTYEQYF
TGTGCCAGCAGCTCTAGGCTAGACACAACCTACGAGCAGTACTTC
>-|TRBD1|TRBV6-5|TRBJ2-7
CASSYSGDRGPYEQYF
TGTGCCAGCAGTTACTCGGGGGACAGGGGGCCTTACGAGCAGTACTTC
>-|-|TRBV11-3|TRBJ2-1
CASSLVVGNEQFF
TGTGCCAGCAGCTTGGTAGTCGGAAATGAGCAGTTCTTC
>-|-|TRBV28|TRBJ2-5
CASSFILTAEETQYF
TGTGCCAGCAGTTTCATACTGACAGCGGAGGAGACCCAGTACTTC
>-|-|TRBV5-4|TRBJ1-2
CASSLPGTLSPHGYTF
TGTGCCAGCAGCTTACCCGGGACTCTCTCTCCCCATGGCTACACCTTC
>-|TRBD2|TRBV6-5|TRBJ2-1
CASSQLAGGHNEQFF
TGTGCCAGCAGTCAACTAGCGGGAGGCCACAATGAGCAGTTCTTC